These 27 T cell receptor beta chains originate from one sample sequenced in a study of human T cells and chemical hapten exposure. One entry per CDR3 protein results from TCRdb running MiXCR on the RACE reads. Among more than 95,000 distinct CDR3 sequences listed, less than 35% were seen once. Time point indicated: patch test 3, about 24 weeks after DPC sensitization. Treatment noted: therapeutic diphenylcyclopropenone sensitization with weekly scalp DPC. The sequencing used whole blood, collected in connection with sensitization to the hapten diphenylcyclopropenone (DPC). The receptor source for this set is a man between 40 and 49 years old with alopecia areata. Some clones in this sample may be carry-over from other donors' samples.

This clonotype came up a few times. V gene TRBV6-1 combines with J gene TRBJ2-7; D not certain. CDR3 length: 12 amino acids. The germline V gene encodes CDR1 MNHNS and CDR2 SASEGT. Trimming cost V 10 bases and J 2 bases, with 12 bases left between them. The DNA of the CDR3 is TGTGCCAACGGCCCCGGCACCTACGAGCAGTACTTC. Translating gives CANGPGTYEQYF.

This clonotype turned up a few times. J is TRBJ1-5 and V is TRBV20-1; D ambiguous. V dropped 0 bases and J dropped 0 bases, with 9 bases sitting between them. CDR3 length: 15 residues. Per germline, CDR1 DFQATT and CDR2 SNEGSKA (reference sequence). CDR3 in amino acids: CSARDLGYSNQPQHF. CDR3 nucleotides: TGCAGTGCTAGAGATTTGGGATATAGCAATCAGCCCCAGCATTTT.

There are a few counts of this clonotype. In DNA form, the CDR3 reads TGTGCCAGCAGCCAGACAGCCAATTCACCCCTCCACTTT. This encodes CASSQTANSPLHF. V is TRBV3-1 and J is TRBJ1-6; a weak D match, TRBD1 (5 bases). The CDR3 extends over 13 amino acids. Germline V gene lookup returns CDR1 LGHDT and CDR2 YNNKEL (reference sequence). V gave up 3 bases and J gave up 7 bases, with 7 bases separating them.

The chain joins TRBV20-1 to TRBJ2-7; D may correspond to TRBD1 or TRBD2 (5 bases each). The V gene lost 3 bases and the J gene lost 2 bases, with 14 bases spanning the gap. This CDR3 is 14 amino acids long. Germline V CDR1 and CDR2: DFQATT, SNEGSKA (reference sequence). DNA for the CDR3: TGCAGTGCTAGGAGGGGAAGCGGCACCTACGAGCAGTACTTC. This translates into CSARRGSGTYEQYF.

The sample holds a few counts of this clonotype. The J gene is TRBJ2-4, the V gene TRBV25-1; the D is unclear. The V end was cut by 5 bases, the J end by 0 bases, with 11 bases between. Germline V gene data show CDR1 as MGHDK and CDR2 as SYGVNS. The CDR3 is 15 residues long. The CDR3 loop is CASSFGYGAKNIQYF. CDR3 DNA sequence: TGTGCCAGCAGTTTTGGGTACGGAGCCAAAAACATTCAGTACTTC. Looking up the rest from reference TRBV25-1 and TRBJ2-4 gives the full variable domain: EADIYQTPRYLVIGTGKKITLECSQTMGHDKMYWYQQDPGMELHLIHYSYGVNSTEKGDLSSESTVSRIRTEHFPLTLESARPSHTSQYLCASSFGYGAKNIQYFGAGTRLSVL.

There are a few counts of this clonotype. The V call is TRBV5-1, the J call TRBJ2-3; either TRBD1 or TRBD2 may fit D (6 bases each). The V and J ends lost 0 bases and 4 bases respectively, with 9 bases between them. The CDR3 loop spans 14 amino acids. CDR1 is SGHRS, CDR2 YFSETQ, per germline. The CDR3: CASSLEGGPDTQYF. The CDR3 DNA is TGCGCCAGCAGCTTGGAGGGGGGACCAGATACGCAGTATTTT.

The genes are TRBV6-1 and TRBJ2-3, with TRBD2 matching over 14 bases. Per the germline V gene, CDR1 is MNHNS and CDR2 is SASEGT. J lost 3 bases, V lost 4 bases, and 6 bases had no gene match. The CDR3 length is 17 residues. This chain's CDR3 is CASSAGTSGSTTDTQYF. CDR3 bases: TGTGCCAGCAGTGCTGGGACTAGCGGGAGCACAACAGATACGCAGTATTTT.

This clonotype was seen many times. The rearrangement links TRBV12-3 or TRBV12-4 to TRBJ2-1; 7 bases align to TRBD2. The CDR3 consists of 16 residues. The V and J ends lost 7 bases and 7 bases, in that order; junction bases with no gene match: 16. The CDR3 coding sequence is TGTGCCAGCACCTTACGAAGCGGGAACTACTTGAATGAGCAGTTCTTC. Protein product: CASTLRSGNYLNEQFF.

This clonotype was picked up a small number of times. The chain links TRBV18 to TRBJ1-1, with D possibly being TRBD1 (6 bases). CDR1 is KGHSH, CDR2 LQKENI, per germline. The CDR3 is 12 amino acids. Trimming stripped 2 bases from V and 9 bases from J, with 10 bases between. The CDR3 coding sequence is TGTGCCAGCTCACCAACGCGGGGGCAAGCTTTCTTT. Amino acids: CASSPTRGQAFF.

This clonotype was seen a handful of times. The rearrangement links TRBV5-1 to TRBJ2-7; D perhaps matches TRBD2 (7 bases). The CDR3 runs 17 residues. The V end lost 4 bases, the J end lost 2 bases, and 22 bases lay between the germline ends. Germline loops: CDR1 SGHRS, CDR2 YFSETQ. Here the CDR3 DNA reads TGCGCCAGCAGCCCAACGCAGGGGACTACCTTTCCCTACGAGCAGTACTTC. Protein product: CASSPTQGTTFPYEQYF.

This clonotype was seen only once. V usage is TRBV7-8 and J usage is TRBJ2-6; D remains unclear. V lost 4 bases, J lost 6 bases, and 16 bases lay in between. The CDR3 is 16 residues long. In germline, CDR1 is SGHVS, CDR2 FQNEAQ. CDR3 DNA: TGTGCCAGCAGCTCGGGTGGGGTTCTGACGGCCAACGTCCTGACTTTC. It encodes CASSSGGVLTANVLTF.

The J gene is TRBJ1-1, the V gene TRBV10-3; a possible D gene is TRBD1 (6 bases). The germline V and J ends were trimmed by 8 bases and 10 bases, with 20 bases remaining between them. This CDR3 has 13 residues. The germline gives CDR1 ENHRY, CDR2 SYGVKD. In DNA, the CDR3 is TGTGCCATCCAACAGAACAGGGTACAAGGAGCTTTCTTT. Residues: CAIQQNRVQGAFF.

V gene TRBV9 combines with J gene TRBJ2-7; TRBD2 matches 8 bases. Germline V lookup: CDR1 SGDLS, CDR2 YYNGEE. The V segment lost 3 bases and the J segment 0 bases; nucleotides outside the gene matches: 8. CDR3 length: 16 amino acids. DNA of the CDR3: TGTGCCAGCAGCGCCGTGGGCGGGGGGACCTCCTACGAGCAGTACTTC. Protein sequence: CASSAVGGGTSYEQYF.

This clonotype was recorded a few times. The genes are TRBV3-1 and TRBJ2-1; D may match TRBD1 or TRBD2 (5 bases each). This CDR3 has 14 residues. Trimming cost V 6 bases and J 7 bases, with 16 bases left between them. Looked up from germline, CDR1 is LGHDT and CDR2 is YNNKEL (reference sequence). The DNA for the CDR3 is TGTGCCAGCAGTCCTACCGGGACGGCTAATGAGCAGTTCTTC. Protein product: CASSPTGTANEQFF.

This clonotype was recorded a few times. The rearrangement joins TRBV28 to TRBJ1-6; the D is unclear. Trimming cost V 8 bases and J 14 bases, with 13 bases left between them. Germline CDR1 and CDR2: MDHEN and SYDVKM. CDR3 length: 11 amino acids. The CDR3, as DNA: TGTGCCAGCCGACATCAACATACCCTCCACTTT. Residues: CASRHQHTLHF.

The chain couples TRBV28 to TRBJ1-3, with a possible D match to TRBD1 (6 bases). The CDR3 consists of 15 residues. V lost 2 bases and J 4 bases, leaving 12 bases between the germline ends. CDR1 is MDHEN and CDR2 is SYDVKM in the germline V gene. CDR3 nucleotides: TGTGCCAGCAGTTTAAACAGGGCTGACGGAAACACCATATATTTT. Translation gives CASSLNRADGNTIYF.

The chain is built from TRBV27 and TRBJ1-2, with D possibly TRBD1 on 6 matching bases. Germline V gene sequence: CDR1 MNHEY, CDR2 SMNVEV (reference sequence). There are 16 residues in the CDR3. The V gene lost 4 bases and the J gene lost 0 bases, with 15 bases spanning the gap. CDR3: CASSSFPTGANYGYTF. The DNA of the CDR3 is TGTGCCAGCAGTTCCTTCCCGACAGGAGCTAACTATGGCTACACCTTC.

This chain uses TRBV5-5 with TRBJ1-2, with D possibly TRBD1 on 5 matching bases. This CDR3 is built from 14 residues. V lost 1 base to trimming and J lost 4 bases, with 11 bases between them. Germline V gives CDR1 SGHKS, CDR2 YYEKEE (reference sequence). The CDR3 nucleotides read TGTGCCAGCAGCTTGACACCCGGGACCTATGGCTACACCTTC. Its protein product is CASSLTPGTYGYTF.

This clonotype was recorded a few times. The chain joins TRBV12-3 or TRBV12-4 to TRBJ2-1; D is possibly TRBD1 (7 bases). V was clipped by 7 bases and J by 6 bases, with 16 bases between them. The length of the CDR3 is 14 residues. CDR3 coding DNA: TGTGCCAGCATCCCAGGGACAGCGGGCAATGAGCAGTTCTTC. Its translation is CASIPGTAGNEQFF.

The CDR3 bases are TGTGCCAGCAGCCCAACCGGGACTAGGGGTGAGACCCAGTACTTC. It translates to CASSPTGTRGETQYF. The chain joins TRBV7-2 to TRBJ2-5, with 8 bases aligning to TRBD2. Losses at the gene ends were 5 bases for V and 5 bases for J; bases not matched to a gene: 10. Germline V CDR1 and CDR2: SGHTA, FQGNSA. The CDR3 length is 15 residues.

The chain uses TRBV12-3 or TRBV12-4 and TRBJ2-3; the D gene could be TRBD1 or TRBD2 (5 bases each). The CDR3 covers 14 residues. Trimming took 3 bases from V and 6 from J, leaving 13 bases between them. The CDR3 nucleotides read TGTGCCAGCAGTTTGGGAGTGGGGCCGGATACGCAGTATTTT. Its translation is CASSLGVGPDTQYF.

This clonotype has just one count. The J gene is TRBJ1-5, the V gene TRBV5-6; D gene ambiguous. CDR3 length: 14 residues. CDR1 is SGHDT and CDR2 is YYEEEE in the germline V gene. V gave up 2 bases and J gave up 3 bases, with 9 bases separating them. CDR3 DNA sequence: TGTGCCAGCAGCTTCGGGGTTGTCAATCAGCCCCAGCATTTT. This encodes CASSFGVVNQPQHF.

This rearrangement joins TRBV27 to TRBJ1-6, with 7 bases aligning to TRBD1. V was clipped by 6 bases and J by 2 bases; unmatched bases: 10. The germline CDR1 and CDR2 sequences are MNHEY and SMNVEV (reference sequence). The CDR3 totals 17 residues. CDR3 bases: TGTGCCAGCAGGAGGGAGGGGGCGCAGGCCTATAATTCACCCCTCCACTTT. It specifies CASRREGAQAYNSPLHF.

This clonotype occurred a few times. The chain uses TRBV12-3 or TRBV12-4 and TRBJ2-2; D is uncertain. Deletions cut 4 bases from V and 5 bases from J, with 11 bases between. The CDR3 runs to 14 residues. The CDR3 sequence is CASSSDLRTGELFF. The DNA for the CDR3 is TGTGCCAGCAGTTCCGATCTAAGGACCGGGGAGCTGTTTTTT.

The chain links TRBV6-5 to TRBJ2-5; 13 positions agree with TRBD2. The CDR3 loop spans 16 amino acids. V dropped 5 bases and J dropped 7; count of bases not matched to a gene: 10. Germline lookup yields CDR1 MNHEY and CDR2 SVGAGI. The CDR3 bases are TGTGCCAGCAGTCGCGCGGGACTAGCGGGATCTGTGACCCAGTACTTC. It yields the protein CASSRAGLAGSVTQYF.

This chain uses TRBV9 with TRBJ2-3; 11 bases agree with TRBD2. V was clipped by 1 base and J by 5 bases; unmatched bases: 9. Germline V gives CDR1 SGDLS, CDR2 YYNGEE. The CDR3 length is 17 residues. The CDR3 loop is CASSVQSSGRDRDTQYF. Here the CDR3 DNA reads TGTGCCAGCAGCGTACAGAGTAGCGGGAGGGATAGAGATACGCAGTATTTT.

V usage is TRBV7-6 and J usage is TRBJ2-7, with D uncertain. With 3 bases removed from V and 5 bases from J, the gap between germline ends came to 11 bases. The CDR3 contains 13 residues. The germline gives CDR1 SGHVS, CDR2 FNYEAQ. The DNA for the CDR3 is TGTGCCAGCAGCTTCCAAGAAGGAGACGAGCAGTACTTC. It codes for CASSFQEGDEQYF.